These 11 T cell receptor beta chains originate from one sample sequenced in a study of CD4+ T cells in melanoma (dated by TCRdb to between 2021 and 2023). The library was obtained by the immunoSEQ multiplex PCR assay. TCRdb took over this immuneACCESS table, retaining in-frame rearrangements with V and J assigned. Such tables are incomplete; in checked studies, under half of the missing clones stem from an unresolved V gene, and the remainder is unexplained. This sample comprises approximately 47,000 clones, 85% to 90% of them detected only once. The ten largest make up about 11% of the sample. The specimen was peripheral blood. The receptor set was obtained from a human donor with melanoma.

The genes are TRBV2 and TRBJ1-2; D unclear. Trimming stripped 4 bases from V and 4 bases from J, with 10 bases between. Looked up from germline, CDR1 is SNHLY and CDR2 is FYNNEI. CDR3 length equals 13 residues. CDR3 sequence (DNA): TGTGCCAGCAGTGTTTGGGAGGGCTATGGCTACACCTTC. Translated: CASSVWEGYGYTF.

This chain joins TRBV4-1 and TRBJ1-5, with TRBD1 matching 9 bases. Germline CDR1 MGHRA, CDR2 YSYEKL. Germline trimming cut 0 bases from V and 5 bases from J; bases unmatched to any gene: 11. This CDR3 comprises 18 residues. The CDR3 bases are TGCGCCAGCAGCCAAGATCCCGCGGCGGGGACAGGGCATCAGCCCCAGCATTTT. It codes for CASSQDPAAGTGHQPQHF.

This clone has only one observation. CDR3 sequence reads: CASSLSGGLDTQYF. CDR3 sequence (DNA): TGTGCCAGTAGTCTTAGCGGGGGGTTAGATACGCAGTATTTT. The chain links TRBV19 to TRBJ2-3; 10 bases line up with TRBD2. Germline values: CDR1 LNHDA, CDR2 SQIVND (reference sequence). CDR3 length: 14 residues. Trimming cost V 5 bases and J 5 bases; bases outside gene matches: 4.

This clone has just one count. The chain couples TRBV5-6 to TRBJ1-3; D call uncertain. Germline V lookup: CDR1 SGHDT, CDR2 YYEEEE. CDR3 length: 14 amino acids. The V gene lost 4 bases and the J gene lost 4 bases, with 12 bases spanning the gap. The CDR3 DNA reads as TGTGCCAGCAGCCTGCATCCGGCCGGAAACACCATATATTTT. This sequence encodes CASSLHPAGNTIYF.

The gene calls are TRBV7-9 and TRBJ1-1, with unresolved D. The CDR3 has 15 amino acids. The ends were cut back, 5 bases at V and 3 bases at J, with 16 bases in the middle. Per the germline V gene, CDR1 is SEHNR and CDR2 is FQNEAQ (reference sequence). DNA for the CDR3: TGTGCCAGCAGCATCCCTGGCTTACGGGACACTGAAGCTTTCTTT. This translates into CASSIPGLRDTEAFF.

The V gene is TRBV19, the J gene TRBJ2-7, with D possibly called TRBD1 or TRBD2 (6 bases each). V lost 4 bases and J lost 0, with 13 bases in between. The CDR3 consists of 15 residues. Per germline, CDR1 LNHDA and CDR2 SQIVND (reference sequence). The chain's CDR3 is CASSKGGGGSYEQYF. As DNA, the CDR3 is TGTGCCAGTAGTAAGGGGGGAGGAGGCTCCTACGAGCAGTACTTC. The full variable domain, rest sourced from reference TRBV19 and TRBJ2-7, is DGGITQSPKYLFRKEGQNVTLSCEQNLNHDAMYWYRQDPGQGLRLIYYSQIVNDFQKGDIAEGYSVSREKKESFPLTVTSAQKNPTAFYLCASSKGGGGSYEQYFGPGTRLTVT.

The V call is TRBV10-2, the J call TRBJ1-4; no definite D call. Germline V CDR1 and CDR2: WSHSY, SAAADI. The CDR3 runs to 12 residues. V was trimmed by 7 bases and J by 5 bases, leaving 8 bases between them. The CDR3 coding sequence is TGCGCCAGCACCCCGGGGAATGAAAAACTGTTTTTT. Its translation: CASTPGNEKLFF.

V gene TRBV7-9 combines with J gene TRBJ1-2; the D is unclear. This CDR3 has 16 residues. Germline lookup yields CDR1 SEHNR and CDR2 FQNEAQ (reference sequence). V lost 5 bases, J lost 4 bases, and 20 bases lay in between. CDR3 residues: CASSLLSRTKLYGYTF. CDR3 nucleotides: TGTGCCAGCAGCCTCCTCTCAAGGACGAAGCTCTATGGCTACACCTTC.

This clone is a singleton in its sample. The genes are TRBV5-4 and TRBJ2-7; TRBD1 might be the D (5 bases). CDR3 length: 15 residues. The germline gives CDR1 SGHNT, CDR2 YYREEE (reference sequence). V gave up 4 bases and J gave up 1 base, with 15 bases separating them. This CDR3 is CASSTLLPGSYEQYF. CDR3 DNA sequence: TGTGCCAGCAGCACCCTCCTTCCAGGGTCCTACGAGCAGTACTTC.

The CDR3 reads CARSPSGEVYEQYF. In DNA, the CDR3 is TGTGCCAGAAGCCCTAGCGGGGAAGTCTACGAGCAGTACTTC. This chain connects TRBV5-3 to TRBJ2-5, with TRBD2 identical over 9 bases. The J call may not be correct, given that the DNA end is closer to TRBJ2-7. TRBV5-3 is identified as an open reading frame with a role that is uncertain. The CDR3 covers 14 residues.

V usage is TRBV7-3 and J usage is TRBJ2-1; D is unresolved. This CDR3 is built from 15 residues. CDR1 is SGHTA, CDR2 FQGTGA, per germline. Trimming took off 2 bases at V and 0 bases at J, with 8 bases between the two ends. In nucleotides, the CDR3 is TGTGCCAGCAGCTTAGGGCTGCACTCCTACAATGAGCAGTTCTTC. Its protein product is CASSLGLHSYNEQFF.